This section outlines one T cell receptor (beta chain) sequence together with its context. Its matching antigen is unknown. The CDR3 is 14 amino acids. Germline CDR1 DFQATT, CDR2 SNEGSKA (reference sequence). V was pared by 4 bases and J by 4 bases, with 9 bases of the junction left unmatched. TCRdb redid the calling of the 5' RACE reads with MiXCR, one entry per CDR3 protein. The repertoire holds more than 110,000 distinct CDR3 sequences, with 13% to 15% as singletons. The data are from a study of T-cell memory formation after mild COVID-19. General study points: Some responding clones appeared in pre-infection memory, suggesting cross-reactive memory joined.

The chain joins TRBV20-1 to TRBJ2-5; 7 positions agree with TRBD2. The sample taken for sequencing was PBMCs or a T cell subset sorted from them (not recorded which). The receptor's source is an adult woman who had mild COVID-19 (a few samples of this study predate the infection). Cell type and time point are not known. The CDR3 loop reads CSAILRLAPETQYF. In DNA form, the CDR3 reads TGCAGTGCTATTCTCAGACTAGCTCCAGAGACCCAGTACTTC.